The rows below give T cell receptor beta chains drawn from one sample of a study of cytomegalovirus exposure and HLA in healthy donors. Data came from immunoSEQ multiplex PCR; TCRdb stores just in-frame clones and leaves some out. The repertoire holds approximately 61,000 clones, with around 80% as singletons. The sample comprised PBMCs. The source of these receptors is a man aged 50-59 years in good health and CMV-seropositive. Each CDR3 is given with its conserved first and last residue. A D gene is named only where the DNA matches it firmly. A row's size may be missing; if present it is once, few, many or a size class.

V gene,D gene,clone size,J gene,CDR3 protein,CDR3 DNA
TRBV4-3,TRBD1,NA,TRBJ2-7,CASSQGWGQGYEQYF,TGCGCCAGCAGCCAAGGGTGGGGACAGGGTTACGAGCAGTACTTC
TRBV30,TRBD2,NA,TRBJ2-7,CAWSGIAGVSYEQYF,TGTGCCTGGAGTGGAATAGCGGGGGTCTCCTACGAGCAGTACTTC
TRBV11-3,NA,few,TRBJ2-4,CARSFRGRKNIPYF,TGTGCCCGCAGCTTTAGAGGGAGGAAAAACATTCCGTACTTC
TRBV2,NA,NA,TRBJ2-1,CASSEETETEQFF,TGTGCCAGCAGTGAAGAGACAGAAACTGAGCAGTTCTTC
TRBV5-5,NA,NA,TRBJ1-2,CASSYGAGYTF,TGTGCCAGCAGCTATGGGGCTGGCTACACCTTC
TRBV6-4,NA,NA,TRBJ2-2,CASNDGTNTGELFF,TGTGCCAGCAACGACGGGACGAACACCGGGGAGCTGTTTTTT
TRBV11-1,NA,NA,TRBJ2-1,CASSPRSGYNEQFF,TGTGCCAGCAGCCCCCGCTCGGGTTACAATGAGCAGTTCTTC
TRBV30,NA,NA,TRBJ1-5,CDWSVGGWNQPQHF,TGTGACTGGAGTGTTGGGGGGTGGAATCAGCCCCAGCATTTT
TRBV6-1,TRBD1,NA,TRBJ1-3,CASTPDRVGIAIYF,TGTGCCAGCACCCCTGACAGGGTGGGGATCGCCATATATTTT
TRBV19,NA,NA,TRBJ2-1,CASTAGYNEQFF,TGTGCCAGTACCGCGGGATACAATGAGCAGTTCTTC
TRBV5-6,NA,NA,TRBJ2-7,CASSLGQGFYEQYF,TGTGCCAGCAGCTTGGGGCAGGGGTTCTACGAGCAGTACTTC
TRBV14,TRBD1,NA,TRBJ1-2,CASSQGTGVGGYTF,TGTGCCAGCAGCCAAGGCACAGGGGTGGGGGGCTACACCTTC
TRBV7-8,NA,once,TRBJ2-7,CASSPATGEQYF,TGTGCCAGCAGCCCAGCTACGGGGGAGCAGTACTTC